The 14 T cell receptor beta chains below come from one sample, sequenced in a study of control samples from healthy donors and cancer patients. Generated by immunoSEQ multiplex PCR, the TCRdb table keeps only in-frame clones and is missing some. The table includes under 150,000 clones, just under 95% detected once. Sequencing input: blood. These receptor sequences come from a man aged 30 to 39 in good health.

The rearrangement uses TRBV30 and TRBJ2-7, with D perhaps TRBD1 (5 bases). The CDR3 is 15 residues long. With 0 bases removed from V and 5 bases from J, the gap between germline ends came to 17 bases. Germline-derived CDR1 and CDR2 are GTSNPN and SVGIG (reference sequence). The chain's CDR3 is CAWSVPGSGSHEQYF. The CDR3 region has the DNA TGTGCCTGGAGTGTACCCGGTTCAGGGTCCCACGAGCAGTACTTC. Variable domain in full (rest from reference TRBV30 and TRBJ2-7): SQTIHQWPATLVQPVGSPLSLECTVEGTSNPNLYWYRQAAGRGLQLLFYSVGIGQISSEVPQNLSASRPQDRQFILSSKKLLLSDSGFYLCAWSVPGSGSHEQYFGPGTRLTVT.

V usage is TRBV6-2 or TRBV6-3 and J usage is TRBJ2-3; TRBD1 agrees at 8 bases. V was clipped by 4 bases and J by 3 bases; unmatched bases: 0. This CDR3 contains 13 residues. Germline loops: CDR1 MNHEY, CDR2 SVGEGT. CDR3 residues: CASSWTGTDTQYF. The CDR3 DNA reads TGTGCCAGCAGTTGGACAGGGACAGATACGCAGTATTTT.

This clone has just a few counts. The chain uses TRBV7-2 and TRBJ1-5; D perhaps matches TRBD1 (6 bases). V was cut by 5 bases and J by 7 bases, with 9 bases left in between. Per the germline V gene, CDR1 is SGHTA and CDR2 is FQGNSA. The CDR3 consists of 12 residues. The chain's CDR3 is CASSPGEQPQHF. In nucleotides, the CDR3 is TGTGCCAGCAGCCCAGGGGAACAGCCCCAGCATTTT.

This rearrangement joins TRBV6-2 or TRBV6-3 to TRBJ1-5; D possibly corresponds to TRBD1 (5 bases). Between the trimmed V and J ends, which lost 8 bases and 5 bases, there was a span of 13 bases. This CDR3 is 13 amino acids long. Germline-derived CDR1 and CDR2 are MNHEY and SVGEGT. CDR3 sequence: CASGQKTDQPQHF. CDR3 sequence (DNA): TGTGCCAGCGGCCAAAAGACAGATCAGCCCCAGCATTTT.

The gene calls are TRBV7-2 and TRBJ1-1; 7 positions match TRBD1. Germline lookup yields CDR1 SGHTA and CDR2 FQGNSA. Trimming removed 5 bases from V and 6 bases from J; junction bases left unmatched: 9. This CDR3 has 14 amino acids. The CDR3 DNA follows: TGTGCCAGCAGCCTCAGACAGGGAAGGGCTGAAGCTTTCTTT. Protein product: CASSLRQGRAEAFF.

This clone was observed once. The V call is TRBV18, the J call TRBJ2-1; TRBD2 aligns across 9 bases. Germline lookup yields CDR1 KGHSH and CDR2 LQKENI. The trim removed 4 bases at V and 9 bases at J, leaving 10 bases unmatched. The CDR3 contains 15 residues. The CDR3 nucleotides are TGTGCCAGCTCACGCCCCGGGACTAGCATCGCTGAGCAGTTCTTC. Amino acid sequence: CASSRPGTSIAEQFF.

The J gene is TRBJ1-1, the V gene TRBV28; D remains unclear. Trimming cost V 2 bases and J 6 bases, with 7 bases left between them. The V gene's germline CDR1 is MDHEN and CDR2 SYDVKM. CDR3 length: 12 amino acids. The CDR3 spells CASSLVPAEAFF. The CDR3 DNA sequence: TGTGCCAGCAGTTTAGTGCCAGCTGAAGCTTTCTTT.

The J gene is TRBJ2-2, the V gene TRBV11-2; D may be TRBD2 (6 bases). V was trimmed by 5 bases and J by 2 bases, leaving 15 bases between them. The germline V gene encodes CDR1 SGHAT and CDR2 FQNNGV. The CDR3 runs 16 residues. The CDR3 protein is CASSLSPSANTGELFF. In DNA form, the CDR3 reads TGTGCCAGCAGCCTAAGTCCTAGCGCCAACACCGGGGAGCTGTTTTTT. The whole variable domain, filled in from reference TRBV11-2 and TRBJ2-2, reads EAGVAQSPRYKIIEKRQSVAFWCNPISGHATLYWYQQILGQGPKLLIQFQNNGVVDDSQLPKDRFSAERLKGVDSTLKIQPAKLEDSAVYLCASSLSPSANTGELFFGEGSRLTVL.

V usage is TRBV28 and J usage is TRBJ2-5; weak D call: TRBD1 (6 bases). This CDR3 region has 17 residues. The germline V gene has CDR1 MDHEN and CDR2 SYDVKM. V lost 2 bases and J lost 2, with 18 bases in between. The CDR3 region is CASSLPAERTAQETQYF. CDR3 nucleotide sequence: TGTGCCAGCAGTTTACCCGCGGAGAGGACAGCACAAGAGACCCAGTACTTC.

V and J are TRBV23-1 and TRBJ2-3; TRBD1 aligns across 7 bases. TRBV23-1 is noted as an ORF with a role that remains uncertain. The CDR3 contains 15 residues. Trimming took 2 bases from V and 2 from J; bases not matched to a gene: 4. The CDR3 is CASSQGTANTDTQYF. CDR3 nucleotides: TGCGCCAGCAGTCAAGGGACAGCGAACACAGATACGCAGTATTTT.

DNA of the CDR3: TGTGCCAGCAGTGAACATCCAGGGAGGACTGAAGCTTTCTTT. Its translation is CASSEHPGRTEAFF. The chain employs TRBV6-1 and TRBJ1-1; D is possibly TRBD1 (5 bases). This CDR3 spans 14 amino acids. Germline V gene sequence: CDR1 MNHNS, CDR2 SASEGT. V was cut by 2 bases and J by 5 bases, with 12 bases left in between.

The chain has TRBV19 and TRBJ1-5, with D unclear. Trimming shortened V by 3 bases and J by 5 bases, and 8 bases separated the two germline ends. Germline V gene data show CDR1 as LNHDA and CDR2 as SQIVND (reference sequence). The CDR3 extends over 13 amino acids. The CDR3 region is CASSMAAYQPQHF. The DNA of the CDR3 is TGTGCCAGTAGTATGGCCGCATATCAGCCCCAGCATTTT.

The chain carries TRBV5-4 and TRBJ1-2, with 9 bases aligning to TRBD1. The CDR3 consists of 17 residues. Unmatched junction bases numbered 9, after V lost 1 base and J lost 2 bases. CDR1 and CDR2 (germline): SGHNT, YYREEE (reference sequence). This CDR3 reads CASSLTYRGRPNYGYTF. DNA for the CDR3: TGTGCCAGCAGCTTGACGTACAGGGGGCGGCCCAACTATGGCTACACCTTC.

This chain connects TRBV15 to TRBJ1-5; D might be TRBD1 (5 bases). V was pared by 2 bases and J by 4 bases, with 12 bases between. The CDR3 length is 15 residues. From germline, CDR1 is LNHNV and CDR2 YYDKDF (reference sequence). CDR3 DNA: TGTGCCACCAGCAGATACCCGTGGACAAATCAGCCCCAGCATTTT. Protein: CATSRYPWTNQPQHF. Full variable domain (remainder filled in from reference TRBV15 and TRBJ1-5): DAMVIQNPRYQVTQFGKPVTLSCSQTLNHNVMYWYQQKSSQAPKLLFHYYDKDFNNEADTPDNFQSRRPNTSFCFLDIRSPGLGDTAMYLCATSRYPWTNQPQHFGDGTRLSIL.